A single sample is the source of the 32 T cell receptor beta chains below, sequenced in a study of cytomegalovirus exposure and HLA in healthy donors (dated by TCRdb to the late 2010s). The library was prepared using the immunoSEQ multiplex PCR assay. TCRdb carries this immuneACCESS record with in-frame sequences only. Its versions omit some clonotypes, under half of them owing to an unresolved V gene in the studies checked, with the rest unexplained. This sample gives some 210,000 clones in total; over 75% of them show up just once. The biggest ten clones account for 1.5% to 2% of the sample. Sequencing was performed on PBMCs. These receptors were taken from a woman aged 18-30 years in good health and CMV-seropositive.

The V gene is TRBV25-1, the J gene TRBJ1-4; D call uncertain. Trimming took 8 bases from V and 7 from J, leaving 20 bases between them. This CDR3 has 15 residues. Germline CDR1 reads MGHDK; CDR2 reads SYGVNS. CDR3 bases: TGTGCCAGCTCATACTCCCCCGGAGGGATTGAAAAACTGTTTTTT. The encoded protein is CASSYSPGGIEKLFF.

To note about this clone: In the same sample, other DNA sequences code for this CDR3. The CDR3 here is CASSLSPSSYEQYF. In DNA, the CDR3 is TGTGCCAGCAGTTTATCACCTAGCTCCTACGAGCAGTACTTC. The chain recombines TRBV27 with TRBJ2-7; D gene ambiguous. The germline V gene has CDR1 MNHEY and CDR2 SMNVEV (reference sequence). The CDR3 is 14 amino acids. V gave up 0 bases and J gave up 0 bases, with 6 bases separating them.

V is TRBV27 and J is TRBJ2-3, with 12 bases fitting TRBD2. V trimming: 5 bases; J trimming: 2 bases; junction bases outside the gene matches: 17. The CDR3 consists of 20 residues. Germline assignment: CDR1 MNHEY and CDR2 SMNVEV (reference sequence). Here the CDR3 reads CASSLPTSGRGSTHTDTQYF. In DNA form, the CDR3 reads TGTGCCAGCAGTCTACCGACTAGCGGGAGAGGGTCCACACACACAGATACGCAGTATTTT.

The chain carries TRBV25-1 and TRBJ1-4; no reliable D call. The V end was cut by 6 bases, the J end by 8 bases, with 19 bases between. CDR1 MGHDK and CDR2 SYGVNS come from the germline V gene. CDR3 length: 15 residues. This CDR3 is CASRNSGNLGEKLFF. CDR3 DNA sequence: TGTGCCAGCAGAAATAGCGGGAACTTAGGGGAAAAACTGTTTTTT. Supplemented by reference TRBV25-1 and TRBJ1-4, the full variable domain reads EADIYQTPRYLVIGTGKKITLECSQTMGHDKMYWYQQDPGMELHLIHYSYGVNSTEKGDLSSESTVSRIRTEHFPLTLESARPSHTSQYLCASRNSGNLGEKLFFGSGTQLSVL.

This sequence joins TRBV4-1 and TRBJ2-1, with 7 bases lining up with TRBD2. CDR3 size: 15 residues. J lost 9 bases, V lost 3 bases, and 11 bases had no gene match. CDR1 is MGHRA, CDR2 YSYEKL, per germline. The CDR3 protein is CASSHGPPGGSEQFF. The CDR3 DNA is TGCGCCAGCAGCCATGGACCCCCGGGGGGTAGTGAGCAGTTCTTC.

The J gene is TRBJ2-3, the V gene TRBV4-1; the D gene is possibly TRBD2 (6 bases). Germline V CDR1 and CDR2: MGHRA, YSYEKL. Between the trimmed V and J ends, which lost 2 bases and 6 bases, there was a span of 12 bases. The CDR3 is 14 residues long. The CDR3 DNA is TGCGCCAGCAGCCAAACAAGACTAGTCGATACGCAGTATTTT. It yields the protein CASSQTRLVDTQYF.

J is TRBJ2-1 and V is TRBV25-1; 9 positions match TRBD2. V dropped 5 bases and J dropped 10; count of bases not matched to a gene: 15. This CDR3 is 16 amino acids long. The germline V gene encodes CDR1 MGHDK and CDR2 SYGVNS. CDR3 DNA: TGTGCCAGCAGTTCCGAGCGGGAGGTACCCCCATGGGAGCAGTTCTTC. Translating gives CASSSEREVPPWEQFF.

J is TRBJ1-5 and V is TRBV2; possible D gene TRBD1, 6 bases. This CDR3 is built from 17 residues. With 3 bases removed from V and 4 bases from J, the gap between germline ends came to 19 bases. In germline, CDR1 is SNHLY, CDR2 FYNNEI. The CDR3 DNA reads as TGTGCCAGCAGTGAGCGTCGGGGACACGAATCAAATCAGCCCCAGCATTTT. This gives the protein CASSERRGHESNQPQHF.

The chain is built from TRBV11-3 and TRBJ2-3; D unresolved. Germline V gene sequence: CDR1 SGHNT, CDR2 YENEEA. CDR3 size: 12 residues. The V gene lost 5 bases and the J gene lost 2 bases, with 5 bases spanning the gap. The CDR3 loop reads CASSQDTDTQYF. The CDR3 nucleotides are TGTGCCAGCAGCCAGGACACAGATACGCAGTATTTT.

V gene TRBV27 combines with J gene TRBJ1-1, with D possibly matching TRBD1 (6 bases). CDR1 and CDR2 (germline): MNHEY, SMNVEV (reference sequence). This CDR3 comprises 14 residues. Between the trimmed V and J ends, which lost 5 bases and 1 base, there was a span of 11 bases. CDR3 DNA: TGTGCCAGCAGTAGATGGGGGCCGAACACTGAAGCTTTCTTT. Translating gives CASSRWGPNTEAFF.

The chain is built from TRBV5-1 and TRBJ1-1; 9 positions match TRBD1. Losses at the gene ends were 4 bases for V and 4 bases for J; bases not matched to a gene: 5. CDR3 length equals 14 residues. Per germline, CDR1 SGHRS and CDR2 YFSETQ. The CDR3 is CASSAGQGPTEAFF. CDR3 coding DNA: TGCGCCAGCAGCGCGGGACAGGGCCCCACTGAAGCTTTCTTT.

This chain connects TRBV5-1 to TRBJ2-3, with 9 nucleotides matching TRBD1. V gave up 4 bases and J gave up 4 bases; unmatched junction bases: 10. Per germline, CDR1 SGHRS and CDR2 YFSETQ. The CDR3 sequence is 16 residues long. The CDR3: CASSPQAGQGADTQYF. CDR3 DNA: TGCGCCAGCAGCCCCCAAGCGGGACAGGGAGCAGATACGCAGTATTTT.

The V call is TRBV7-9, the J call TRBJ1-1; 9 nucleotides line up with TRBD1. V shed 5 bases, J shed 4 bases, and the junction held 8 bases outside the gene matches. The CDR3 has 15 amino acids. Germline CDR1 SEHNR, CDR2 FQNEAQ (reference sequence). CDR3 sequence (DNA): TGTGCCAGCAGCAGTTTCGACAGGGGGTTCACTGAAGCTTTCTTT. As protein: CASSSFDRGFTEAFF.

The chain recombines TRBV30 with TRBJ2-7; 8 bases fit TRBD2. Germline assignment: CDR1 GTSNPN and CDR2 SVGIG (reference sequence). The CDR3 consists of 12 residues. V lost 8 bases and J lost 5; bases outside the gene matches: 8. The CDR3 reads CAGGRGDDEQYF. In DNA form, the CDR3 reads TGTGCCGGGGGGCGGGGGGATGACGAGCAGTACTTC.

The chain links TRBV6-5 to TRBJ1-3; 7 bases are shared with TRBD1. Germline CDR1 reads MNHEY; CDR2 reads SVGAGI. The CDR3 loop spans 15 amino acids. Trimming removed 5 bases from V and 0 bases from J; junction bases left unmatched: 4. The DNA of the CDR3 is TGTGCCAGCAGTCGACAGGGAAGCTCTGGAAACACCATATATTTT. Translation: CASSRQGSSGNTIYF.

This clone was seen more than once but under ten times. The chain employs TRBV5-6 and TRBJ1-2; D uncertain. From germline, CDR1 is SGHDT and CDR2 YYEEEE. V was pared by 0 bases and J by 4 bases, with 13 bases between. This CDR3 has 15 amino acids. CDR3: CASSLEETAFYGYTF. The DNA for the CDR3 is TGTGCCAGCAGCTTGGAGGAGACTGCGTTCTATGGCTACACCTTC.

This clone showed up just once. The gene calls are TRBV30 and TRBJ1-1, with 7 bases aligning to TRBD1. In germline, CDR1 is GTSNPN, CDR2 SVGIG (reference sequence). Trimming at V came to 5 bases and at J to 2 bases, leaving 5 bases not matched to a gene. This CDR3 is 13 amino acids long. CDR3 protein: CAWAQGLNTEAFF. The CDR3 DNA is TGTGCCTGGGCACAGGGGCTAAACACTGAAGCTTTCTTT.

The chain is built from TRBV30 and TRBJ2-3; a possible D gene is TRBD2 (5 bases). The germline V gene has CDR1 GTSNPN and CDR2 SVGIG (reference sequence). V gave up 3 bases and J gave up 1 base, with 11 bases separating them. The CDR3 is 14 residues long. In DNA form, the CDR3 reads TGTGCCTGGAGCCCGGGGTCCGGCACAGATACGCAGTATTTT. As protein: CAWSPGSGTDTQYF.

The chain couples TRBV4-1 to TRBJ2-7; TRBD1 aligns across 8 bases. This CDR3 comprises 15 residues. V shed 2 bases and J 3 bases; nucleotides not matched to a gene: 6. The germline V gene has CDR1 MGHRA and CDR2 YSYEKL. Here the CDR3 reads CASSQQRQGSYEQYF. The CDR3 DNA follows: TGCGCCAGCAGCCAACAAAGACAGGGGAGCTACGAGCAGTACTTC.

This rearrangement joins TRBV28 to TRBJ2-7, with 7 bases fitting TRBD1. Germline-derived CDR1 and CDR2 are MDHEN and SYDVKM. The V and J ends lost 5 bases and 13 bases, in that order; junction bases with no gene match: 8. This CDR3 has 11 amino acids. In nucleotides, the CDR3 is TGTGCCAGCAGTACCCGGGACAGAACTTACTTC. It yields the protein CASSTRDRTYF.

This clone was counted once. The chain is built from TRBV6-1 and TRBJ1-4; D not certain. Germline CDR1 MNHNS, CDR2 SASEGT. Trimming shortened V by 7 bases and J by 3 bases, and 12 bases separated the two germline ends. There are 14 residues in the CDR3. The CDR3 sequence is CASNGLVPNEKLFF. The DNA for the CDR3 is TGTGCCAGCAACGGGTTGGTACCTAATGAAAAACTGTTTTTT.

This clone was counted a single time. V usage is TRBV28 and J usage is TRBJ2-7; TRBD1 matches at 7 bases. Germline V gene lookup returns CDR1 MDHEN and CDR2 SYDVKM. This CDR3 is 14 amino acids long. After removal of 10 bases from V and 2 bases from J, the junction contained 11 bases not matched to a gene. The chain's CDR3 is CAILDRESTYEQYF. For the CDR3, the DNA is TGTGCCATCCTCGACAGGGAAAGCACCTACGAGCAGTACTTC.

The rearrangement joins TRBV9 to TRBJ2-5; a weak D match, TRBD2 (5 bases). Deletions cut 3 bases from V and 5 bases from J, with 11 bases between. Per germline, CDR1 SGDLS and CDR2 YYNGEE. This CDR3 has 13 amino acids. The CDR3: CASSASGPETQYF. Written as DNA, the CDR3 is TGTGCCAGCAGCGCAAGCGGCCCGGAGACCCAGTACTTC.

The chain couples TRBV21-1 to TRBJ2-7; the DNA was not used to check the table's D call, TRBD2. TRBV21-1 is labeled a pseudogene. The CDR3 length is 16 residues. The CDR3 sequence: CASSPLTTSGFDEQYF. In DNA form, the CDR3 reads TGTGCCAGCAGCCCCCTCACGACTAGCGGATTTGACGAGCAGTACTTC.

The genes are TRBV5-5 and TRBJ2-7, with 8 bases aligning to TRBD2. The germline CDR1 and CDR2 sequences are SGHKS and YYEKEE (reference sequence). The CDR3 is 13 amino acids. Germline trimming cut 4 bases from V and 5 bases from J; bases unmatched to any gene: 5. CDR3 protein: CASSPRGLDEQYF. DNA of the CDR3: TGTGCCAGCAGCCCCCGGGGACTAGACGAGCAGTACTTC.

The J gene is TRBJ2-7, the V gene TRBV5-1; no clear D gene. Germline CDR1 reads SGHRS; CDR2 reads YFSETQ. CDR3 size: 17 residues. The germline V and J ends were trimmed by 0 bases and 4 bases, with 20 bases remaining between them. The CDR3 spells CASSLAGEARIIYEQYF. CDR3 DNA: TGCGCCAGCAGCTTGGCCGGAGAGGCCCGTATCATTTACGAGCAGTACTTC.

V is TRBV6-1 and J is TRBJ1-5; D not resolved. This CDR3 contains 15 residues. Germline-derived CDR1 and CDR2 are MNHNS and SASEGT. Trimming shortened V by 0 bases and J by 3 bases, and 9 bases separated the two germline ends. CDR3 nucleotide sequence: TGTGCCAGCAGTGAAGCGTTGGAGGACAATCAGCCCCAGCATTTT. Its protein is CASSEALEDNQPQHF.

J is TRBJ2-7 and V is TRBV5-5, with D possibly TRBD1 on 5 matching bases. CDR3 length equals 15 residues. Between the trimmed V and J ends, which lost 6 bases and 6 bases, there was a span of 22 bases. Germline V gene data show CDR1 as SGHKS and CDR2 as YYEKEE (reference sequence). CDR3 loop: CASTAWGARSLEQYF. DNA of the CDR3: TGTGCCAGCACTGCGTGGGGCGCCAGGAGCCTCGAGCAGTACTTC.

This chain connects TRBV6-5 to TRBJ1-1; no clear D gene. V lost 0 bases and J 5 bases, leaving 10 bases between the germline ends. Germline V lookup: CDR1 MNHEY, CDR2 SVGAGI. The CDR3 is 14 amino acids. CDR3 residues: CASSYSPGGTEAFF. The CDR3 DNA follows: TGTGCCAGCAGTTACTCACCCGGCGGAACTGAAGCTTTCTTT.

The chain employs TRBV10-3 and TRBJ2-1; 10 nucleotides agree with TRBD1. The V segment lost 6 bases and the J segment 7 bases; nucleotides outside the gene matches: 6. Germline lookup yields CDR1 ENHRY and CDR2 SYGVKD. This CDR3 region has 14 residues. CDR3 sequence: CAISGTGVLNEQFF. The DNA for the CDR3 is TGTGCCATCAGCGGGACAGGGGTTTTGAATGAGCAGTTCTTC.

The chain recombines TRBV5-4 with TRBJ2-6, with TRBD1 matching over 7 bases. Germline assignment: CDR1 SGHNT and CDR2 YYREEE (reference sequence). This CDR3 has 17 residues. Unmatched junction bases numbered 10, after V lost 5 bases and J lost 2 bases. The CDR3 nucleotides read TGTGCCAGCAGTCATTCTCTAGACAGGGCTGGGGCCAACGTCCTGACTTTC. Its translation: CASSHSLDRAGANVLTF.

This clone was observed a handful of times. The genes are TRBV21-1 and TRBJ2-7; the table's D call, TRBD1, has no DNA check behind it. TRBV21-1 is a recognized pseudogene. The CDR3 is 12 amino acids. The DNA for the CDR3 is TGTGCCAGCAGCACAGGGCACTACGAGCAGTACTTC. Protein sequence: CASSTGHYEQYF.